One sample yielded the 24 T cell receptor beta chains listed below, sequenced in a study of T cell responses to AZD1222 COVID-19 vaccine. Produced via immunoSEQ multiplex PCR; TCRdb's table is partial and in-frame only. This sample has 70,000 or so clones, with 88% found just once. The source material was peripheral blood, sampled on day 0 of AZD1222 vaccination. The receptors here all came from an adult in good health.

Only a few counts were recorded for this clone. The CDR3 loop is CASSYPGVGQLNQPQHF. CDR3 sequence (DNA): TGTGCCAGCAGTTACCCAGGGGTCGGACAGCTAAATCAGCCCCAGCATTTT. This chain uses TRBV6-2 or TRBV6-3 with TRBJ1-5; TRBD1 is a possible D gene (6 bases). V lost 2 bases, J lost 4 bases, and 18 bases lay in between. The germline CDR1 and CDR2 sequences are MNHEY and SVGEGT. This CDR3 has 17 residues.

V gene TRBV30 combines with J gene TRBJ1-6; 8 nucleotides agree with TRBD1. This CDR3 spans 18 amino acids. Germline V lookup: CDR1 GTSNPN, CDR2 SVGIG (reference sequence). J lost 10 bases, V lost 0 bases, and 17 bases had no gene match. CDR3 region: CAWSVFHSQGQGRSPLHF. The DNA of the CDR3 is TGTGCCTGGAGTGTATTTCACTCCCAAGGACAGGGAAGGTCACCCCTCCACTTT.

CDR3 residues: CASSRPGQGYNEQFF. In DNA, the CDR3 is TGTGCCAGCAGCCGACCGGGACAGGGTTACAATGAGCAGTTCTTC. This sequence joins TRBV7-9 and TRBJ2-1; TRBD1 agrees at 9 bases. V lost 5 bases and J lost 4; bases outside the gene matches: 6. The CDR3 has 15 residues. Germline loops: CDR1 SEHNR, CDR2 FQNEAQ (reference sequence).

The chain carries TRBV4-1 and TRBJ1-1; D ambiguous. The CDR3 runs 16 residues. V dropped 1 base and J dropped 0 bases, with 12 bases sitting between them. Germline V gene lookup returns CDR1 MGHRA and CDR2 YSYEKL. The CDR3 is CASSQGPGPMNTEAFF. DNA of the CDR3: TGCGCCAGCAGCCAAGGGCCCGGGCCAATGAACACTGAAGCTTTCTTT.

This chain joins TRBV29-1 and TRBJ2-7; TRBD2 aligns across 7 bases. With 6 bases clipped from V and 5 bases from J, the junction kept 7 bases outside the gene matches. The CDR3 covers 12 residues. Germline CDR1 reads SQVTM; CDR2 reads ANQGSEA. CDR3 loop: CSVSGDLDEQYF. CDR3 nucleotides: TGCAGCGTCAGCGGGGACCTGGACGAGCAGTACTTC.

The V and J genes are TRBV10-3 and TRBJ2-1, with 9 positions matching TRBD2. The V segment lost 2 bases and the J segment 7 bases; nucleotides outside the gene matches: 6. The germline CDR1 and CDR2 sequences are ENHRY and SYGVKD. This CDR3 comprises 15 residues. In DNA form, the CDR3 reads TGTGCCATCAGTGAGCTGTCTAGCGGGGAAAATGAGCAGTTCTTC. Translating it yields CAISELSSGENEQFF.

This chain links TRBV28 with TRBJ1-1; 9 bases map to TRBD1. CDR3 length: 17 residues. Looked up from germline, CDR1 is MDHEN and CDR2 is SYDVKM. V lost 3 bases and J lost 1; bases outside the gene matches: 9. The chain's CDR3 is CASSFPSQGATNTEAFF. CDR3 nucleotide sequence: TGTGCCAGCAGTTTCCCCTCACAGGGGGCCACGAACACTGAAGCTTTCTTT.

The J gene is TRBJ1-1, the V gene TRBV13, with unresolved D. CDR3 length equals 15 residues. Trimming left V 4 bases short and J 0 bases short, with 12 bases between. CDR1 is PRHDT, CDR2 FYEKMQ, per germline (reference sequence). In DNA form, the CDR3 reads TGTGCCAGCAGCTATATTGAGTCTATGAACACTGAAGCTTTCTTT. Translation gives CASSYIESMNTEAFF. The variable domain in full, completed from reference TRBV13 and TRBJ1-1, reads AAGVIQSPRHLIKEKRETATLKCYPIPRHDTVYWYQQGPGQDPQFLISFYEKMQSDKGSIPDRFSAQQFSDYHSELNMSSLELGDSALYFCASSYIESMNTEAFFGQGTRLTVV.

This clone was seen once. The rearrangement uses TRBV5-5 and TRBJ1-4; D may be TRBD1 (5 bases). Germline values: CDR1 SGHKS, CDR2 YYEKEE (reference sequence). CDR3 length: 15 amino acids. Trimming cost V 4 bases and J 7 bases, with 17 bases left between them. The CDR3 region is CASSPTSGRGEKLFF. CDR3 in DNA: TGTGCCAGCAGCCCAACGTCCGGGAGGGGTGAAAAACTGTTTTTT.

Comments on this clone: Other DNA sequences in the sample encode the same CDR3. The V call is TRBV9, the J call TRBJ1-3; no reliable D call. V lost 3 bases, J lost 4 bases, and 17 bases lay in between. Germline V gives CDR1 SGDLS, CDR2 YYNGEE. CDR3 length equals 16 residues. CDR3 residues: CASSETSGGPGNTIYF. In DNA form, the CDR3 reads TGTGCCAGCAGCGAGACTTCGGGTGGGCCCGGAAACACCATATATTTT. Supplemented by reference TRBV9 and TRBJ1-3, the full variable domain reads DSGVTQTPKHLITATGQRVTLRCSPRSGDLSVYWYQQSLDQGLQFLIQYYNGEERAKGNILERFSAQQFPDLHSELNLSSLELGDSALYFCASSETSGGPGNTIYFGEGSWLTVV.

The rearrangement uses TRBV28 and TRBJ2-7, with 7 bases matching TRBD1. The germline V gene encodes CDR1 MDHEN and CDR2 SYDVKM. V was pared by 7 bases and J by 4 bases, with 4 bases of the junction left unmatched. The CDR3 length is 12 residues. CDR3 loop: CASTGTVYEQYF. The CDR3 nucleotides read TGTGCCAGCACCGGGACAGTGTACGAGCAGTACTTC.

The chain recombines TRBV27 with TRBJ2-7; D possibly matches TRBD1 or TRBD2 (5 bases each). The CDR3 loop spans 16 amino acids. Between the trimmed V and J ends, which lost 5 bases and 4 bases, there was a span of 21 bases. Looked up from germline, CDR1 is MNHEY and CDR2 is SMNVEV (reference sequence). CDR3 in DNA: TGTGCCAGCAGTCCGACCGGGACCTACTTCGGGTACGAGCAGTACTTC. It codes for CASSPTGTYFGYEQYF.

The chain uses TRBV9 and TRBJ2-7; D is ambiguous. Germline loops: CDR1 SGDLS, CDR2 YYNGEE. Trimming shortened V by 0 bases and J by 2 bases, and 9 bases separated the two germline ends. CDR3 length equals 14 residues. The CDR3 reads CASSVDSLAYEQYF. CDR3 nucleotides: TGTGCCAGCAGCGTAGACAGCTTGGCCTACGAGCAGTACTTC. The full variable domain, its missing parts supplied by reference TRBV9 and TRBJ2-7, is DSGVTQTPKHLITATGQRVTLRCSPRSGDLSVYWYQQSLDQGLQFLIQYYNGEERAKGNILERFSAQQFPDLHSELNLSSLELGDSALYFCASSVDSLAYEQYFGPGTRLTVT.

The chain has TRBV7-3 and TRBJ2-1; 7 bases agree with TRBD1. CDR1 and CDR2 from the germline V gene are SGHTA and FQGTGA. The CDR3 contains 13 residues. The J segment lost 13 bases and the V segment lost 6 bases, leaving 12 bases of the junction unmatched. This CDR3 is CASSPDRVEAQFF. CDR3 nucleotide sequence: TGTGCCAGCAGTCCTGACAGGGTGGAGGCCCAGTTCTTC. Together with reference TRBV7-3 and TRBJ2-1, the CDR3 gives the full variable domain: GAGVSQTPSNKVTEKGKYVELRCDPISGHTALYWYRQSLGQGPEFLIYFQGTGAADDSGLPNDRFFAVRPEGSVSTLKIQRTERGDSAVYLCASSPDRVEAQFFGPGTRLTVL.

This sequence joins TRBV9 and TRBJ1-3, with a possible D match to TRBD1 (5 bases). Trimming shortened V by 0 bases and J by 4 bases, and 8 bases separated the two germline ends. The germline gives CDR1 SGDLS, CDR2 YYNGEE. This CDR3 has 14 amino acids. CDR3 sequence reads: CASSVGSGGNTIYF. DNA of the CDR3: TGTGCCAGCAGCGTAGGTTCAGGGGGAAACACCATATATTTT.

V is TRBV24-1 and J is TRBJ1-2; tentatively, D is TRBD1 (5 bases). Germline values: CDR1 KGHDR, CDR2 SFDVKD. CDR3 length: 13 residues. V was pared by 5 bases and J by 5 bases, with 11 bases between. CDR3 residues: CATSGVQAYGYTF. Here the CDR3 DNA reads TGTGCCACCAGTGGGGTACAGGCATATGGCTACACCTTC.

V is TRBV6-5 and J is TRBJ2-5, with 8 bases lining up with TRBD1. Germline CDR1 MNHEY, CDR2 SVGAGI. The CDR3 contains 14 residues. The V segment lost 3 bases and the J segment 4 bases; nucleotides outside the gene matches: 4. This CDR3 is CASSYGQGGETQYF. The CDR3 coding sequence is TGTGCCAGCAGTTATGGACAGGGTGGAGAGACCCAGTACTTC.

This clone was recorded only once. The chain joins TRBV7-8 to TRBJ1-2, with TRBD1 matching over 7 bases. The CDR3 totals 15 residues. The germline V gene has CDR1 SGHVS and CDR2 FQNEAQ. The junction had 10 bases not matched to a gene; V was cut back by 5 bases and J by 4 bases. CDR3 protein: CASSPRTAGGYGYTF. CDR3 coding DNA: TGTGCCAGCAGCCCCCGAACCGCAGGGGGCTATGGCTACACCTTC.

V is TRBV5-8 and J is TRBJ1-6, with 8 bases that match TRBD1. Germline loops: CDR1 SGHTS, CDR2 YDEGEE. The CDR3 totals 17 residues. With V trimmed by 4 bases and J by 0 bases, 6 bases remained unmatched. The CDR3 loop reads CASSQDRGNSYNSPLHF. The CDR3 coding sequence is TGTGCCAGCAGCCAAGACAGGGGCAACTCCTATAATTCACCCCTCCACTTT.

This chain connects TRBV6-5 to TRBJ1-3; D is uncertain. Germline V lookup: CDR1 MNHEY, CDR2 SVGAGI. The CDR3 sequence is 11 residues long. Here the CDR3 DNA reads TGTGACAACGGAGTGGCGAACACCATATATTTT. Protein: CDNGVANTIYF.

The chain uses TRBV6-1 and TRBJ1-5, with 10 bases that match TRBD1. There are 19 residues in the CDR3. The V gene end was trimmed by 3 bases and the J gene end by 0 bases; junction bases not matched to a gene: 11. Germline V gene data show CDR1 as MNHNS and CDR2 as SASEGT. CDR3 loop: CASSDISTGGLYSNQPQHF. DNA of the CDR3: TGTGCCAGCAGTGATATTTCGACAGGGGGCCTGTATAGCAATCAGCCCCAGCATTTT.

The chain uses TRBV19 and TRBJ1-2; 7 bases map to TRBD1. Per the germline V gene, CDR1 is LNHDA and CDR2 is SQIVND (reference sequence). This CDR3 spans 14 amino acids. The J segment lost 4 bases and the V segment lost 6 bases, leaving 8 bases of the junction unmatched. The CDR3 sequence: CASRPRGQTYGYTF. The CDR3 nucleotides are TGTGCCAGTAGACCTCGGGGACAGACCTATGGCTACACCTTC.

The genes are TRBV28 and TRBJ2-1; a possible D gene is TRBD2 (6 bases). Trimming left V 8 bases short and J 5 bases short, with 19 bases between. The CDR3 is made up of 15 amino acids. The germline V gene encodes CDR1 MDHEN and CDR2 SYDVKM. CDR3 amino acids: CASGRGQLLNNEQFF. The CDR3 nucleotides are TGTGCCAGCGGGCGGGGCCAGCTGCTAAACAATGAGCAGTTCTTC.

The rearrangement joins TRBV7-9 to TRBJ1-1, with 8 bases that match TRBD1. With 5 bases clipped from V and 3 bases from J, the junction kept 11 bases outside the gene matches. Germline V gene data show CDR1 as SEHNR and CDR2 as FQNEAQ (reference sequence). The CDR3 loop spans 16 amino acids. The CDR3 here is CASSPQGGGVHTEAFF. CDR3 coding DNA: TGTGCCAGCAGCCCACAGGGGGGGGGAGTTCACACTGAAGCTTTCTTT.